Listed here are 4 T cell receptor beta chains from one sample, sequenced in a study of blood T cell repertoires in COVID-19. Data came from immunoSEQ multiplex PCR; TCRdb stores just in-frame clones and leaves some out. This sample has approximately 150,000 clones, with approximately 80% found just once. Material for sequencing was PBMCs or T cells enriched from blood (not recorded which). These receptors all stem from a man in his 70s who had been exposed to COVID-19.

J is TRBJ1-6 and V is TRBV28; no definite D call. CDR1 MDHEN and CDR2 SYDVKM come from the germline V gene. The CDR3 covers 14 residues. V lost 7 bases, J lost 9 bases, and 16 bases lay in between. The CDR3 protein is CASNPDSAGSPLHF. In DNA form, the CDR3 reads TGTGCCAGCAACCCCGACTCCGCGGGTTCACCCCTCCACTTT.

The V gene is TRBV7-2, the J gene TRBJ2-5; no reliable D call. The length of the CDR3 is 15 residues. V gave up 5 bases and J gave up 0 bases, with 13 bases separating them. The germline V gene has CDR1 SGHTA and CDR2 FQGNSA. The CDR3 protein is CASSPRSSYQETQYF. The CDR3, as DNA: TGTGCCAGCAGCCCACGGTCGAGTTACCAAGAGACCCAGTACTTC.

The V gene is TRBV5-1, the J gene TRBJ1-3; a possible D gene is TRBD1 (5 bases). CDR3 length: 16 amino acids. Trimming left V 4 bases short and J 0 bases short, with 14 bases between. Germline V CDR1 and CDR2: SGHRS, YFSETQ. The CDR3 DNA sequence: TGCGCCAGCAGCACGGACATCACGAGCTCTGGAAACACCATATATTTT. It translates to CASSTDITSSGNTIYF.

In its sample, this clone was seen a few times. The chain employs TRBV29-1 and TRBJ2-5, with 14 nucleotides matching TRBD2. After removal of 0 bases from V and 7 bases from J, the junction contained 1 base not matched to a gene. Germline assignment: CDR1 SQVTM and CDR2 ANQGSEA. The CDR3 runs 14 residues. As DNA, the CDR3 is TGCAGCGTTGAAGAGGGACTAGCGGGGGTGACCCAGTACTTC. It specifies CSVEEGLAGVTQYF.